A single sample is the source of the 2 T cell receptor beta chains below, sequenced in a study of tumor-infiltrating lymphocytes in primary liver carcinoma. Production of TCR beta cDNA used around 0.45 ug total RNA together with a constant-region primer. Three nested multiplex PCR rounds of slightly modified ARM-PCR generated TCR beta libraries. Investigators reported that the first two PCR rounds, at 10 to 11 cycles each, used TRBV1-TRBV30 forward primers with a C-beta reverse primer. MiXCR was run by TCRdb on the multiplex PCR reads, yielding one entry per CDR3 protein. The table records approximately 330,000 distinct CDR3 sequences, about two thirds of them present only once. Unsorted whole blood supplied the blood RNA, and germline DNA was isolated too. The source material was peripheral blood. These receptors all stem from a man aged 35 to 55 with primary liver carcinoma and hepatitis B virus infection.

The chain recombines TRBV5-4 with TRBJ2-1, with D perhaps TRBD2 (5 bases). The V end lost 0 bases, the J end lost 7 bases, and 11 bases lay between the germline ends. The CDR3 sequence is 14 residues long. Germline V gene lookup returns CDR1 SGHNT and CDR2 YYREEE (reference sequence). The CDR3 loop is CASSLELLVNEQFF. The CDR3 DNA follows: TGTGCCAGCAGCTTGGAATTACTAGTAAATGAGCAGTTCTTC.

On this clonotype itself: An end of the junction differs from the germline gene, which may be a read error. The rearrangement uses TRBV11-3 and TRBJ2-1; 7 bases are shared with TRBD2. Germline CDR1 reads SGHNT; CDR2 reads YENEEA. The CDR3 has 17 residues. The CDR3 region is CASTLSLTSASYNELFF. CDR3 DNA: TGTGCCAGCACCTTGAGCCTTACTAGCGCCTCCTACAATGAGCTGTTCTTC.